This T cell receptor (beta chain) was recovered during a study of blood T cell repertoires in COVID-19. Across the study: The cDNA or gDNA used as material had been derived from T cells, B-cell-depleted T cells, or PBMCs.

The authors' processing: By means of reference gene primer amplification, nucleated cell counts were estimated. This table comes from immunoSEQ multiplex PCR, and its TCRdb copy is limited to in-frame clones, with some not included. The D gene and trimming were derived from the DNA, and the V and J assignments and clone size from that table. The table has about 190,000 clones, 89% seen once. This CDR3 spans 15 amino acids. Trimming cost V 2 bases and J 2 bases, with 13 bases left between them. CDR1 and CDR2 (germline): MNHEY, SVGEGT. The rearrangement uses TRBV6-2 or TRBV6-3 and TRBJ2-7; the D gene is possibly TRBD2 (6 bases). Material for sequencing was peripheral blood. This sequence was found in a man in his forties or fifties with acute or convalescent COVID-19. CDR3 region: CASSYKGGRPYEQYF. DNA for the CDR3: TGTGCCAGCAGTTACAAGGGTGGGAGGCCCTACGAGCAGTACTTC.